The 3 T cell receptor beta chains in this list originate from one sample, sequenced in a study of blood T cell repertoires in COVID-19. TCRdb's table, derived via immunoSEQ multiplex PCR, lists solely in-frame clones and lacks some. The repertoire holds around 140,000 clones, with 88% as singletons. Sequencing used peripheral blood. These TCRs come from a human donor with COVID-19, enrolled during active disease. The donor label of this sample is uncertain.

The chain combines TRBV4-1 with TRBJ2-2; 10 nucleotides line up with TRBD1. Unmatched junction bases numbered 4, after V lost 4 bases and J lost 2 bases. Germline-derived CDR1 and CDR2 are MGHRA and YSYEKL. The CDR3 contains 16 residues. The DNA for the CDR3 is TGCGCCAGCAGCCTCGGGACAGGGGAAAACACCGGGGAGCTGTTTTTT. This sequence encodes CASSLGTGENTGELFF.

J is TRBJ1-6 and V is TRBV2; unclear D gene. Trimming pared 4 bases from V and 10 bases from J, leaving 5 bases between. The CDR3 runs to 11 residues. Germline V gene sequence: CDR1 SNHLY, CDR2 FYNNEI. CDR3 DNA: TGTGCCAGCAGTGCGGGATCACCCCTCCACTTT. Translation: CASSAGSPLHF.

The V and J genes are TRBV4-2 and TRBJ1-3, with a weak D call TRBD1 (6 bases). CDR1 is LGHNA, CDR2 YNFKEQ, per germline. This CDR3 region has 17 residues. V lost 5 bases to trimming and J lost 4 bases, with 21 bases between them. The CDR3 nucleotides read TGTGCCAGCAGCAGGGGGGGGGCACAAACCAACGGAAACACCATATATTTT. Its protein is CASSRGGAQTNGNTIYF.